The entry below describes one T cell receptor beta chain. These data come from a study of CD8 T cells in Susac syndrome. Trimming left V 3 bases short and J 5 bases short, with 14 bases between. The length of the CDR3 is 14 residues. Germline CDR1 reads LGHNA; CDR2 reads YSLEER. With random hexamers, roughly 0.45 to 1 ug RNA was reverse transcribed. TCRdb re-analysed the immunoSEQ multiplex PCR reads in MiXCR, keeping a single row per CDR3 protein. The sample holds about 52,000 distinct CDR3 sequences, around 93% seen once. Sequencing of TCR beta, carried out with a high-throughput approach, was applied to CD8+ and CD4+ T cells from the blood. TEMRA cells underwent FACS enrichment and CD8+ and CD4+ T cells underwent negative isolation.

The source of this sequence is a human donor with multiple sclerosis. V and J are TRBV4-3 and TRBJ2-7; D might be TRBD2 (6 bases). Material: CD8+ T cells from PBMCs. The CDR3 reads CASSQARGRHEQYF. CDR3 bases: TGCGCCAGCAGCCAGGCCAGAGGGAGGCACGAGCAGTACTTC.